These 30 T cell receptor beta chains originate from one sample sequenced in a study of blood T cell repertoires in COVID-19. Data came from immunoSEQ multiplex PCR; TCRdb stores just in-frame clones and leaves some out. The sample lists about 95,000 clones; about 80% were seen once. Sequencing was carried out using peripheral blood. These receptors all stem from a human donor in a cohort sampled during active COVID-19.

The chain carries TRBV3-1 (or the pseudogene TRBV3-2) and TRBJ2-7; D uncertain. CDR3 length equals 11 residues. The V gene's germline CDR1 is LGHDT and CDR2 YNNKEL (reference sequence). V was trimmed by 1 base and J by 6 bases, leaving 4 bases between them. The CDR3 nucleotides are TGTGCCAGCAGCCAAGGTAGCGAGCAGTACTTC. Translated, it gives CASSQGSEQYF.

The rearrangement joins TRBV5-1 to TRBJ2-2; D gene ambiguous. This CDR3 region has 13 residues. CDR1 SGHRS and CDR2 YFSETQ come from the germline V gene. Trimming removed 0 bases at V and 5 bases at J, with 5 bases between. CDR3 sequence (DNA): TGCGCCAGCAGCTTGGATCAAACCGGGGAGCTGTTTTTT. Its translation is CASSLDQTGELFF.

This clone was seen just once. V is TRBV27 and J is TRBJ2-3; 7 nucleotides line up with TRBD1. Germline V gene lookup returns CDR1 MNHEY and CDR2 SMNVEV (reference sequence). J gave up 3 bases and V 0 bases, and 6 bases lay outside the gene matches. This CDR3 has 16 amino acids. CDR3 coding DNA: TGTGCCAGCAGTTTATCCAGACAGGGATTGACAGATACGCAGTATTTT. Amino acids: CASSLSRQGLTDTQYF.

The V call is TRBV5-1, the J call TRBJ1-3; a weak D match, TRBD1 (5 bases). The CDR3 has 15 amino acids. Deletions cut 4 bases from V and 0 bases from J, with 11 bases between. CDR1 is SGHRS and CDR2 is YFSETQ in the germline V gene. The CDR3 DNA reads TGCGCCAGCAGCCGAGACAGTACCTCTGGAAACACCATATATTTT. Translating it yields CASSRDSTSGNTIYF.

The chain carries TRBV3-1 (or the pseudogene TRBV3-2) and TRBJ2-7; tentatively, D is TRBD1 (6 bases). Trimming left V 2 bases short and J 5 bases short, with 28 bases between. This CDR3 has 19 residues. The germline gives CDR1 LGHDT, CDR2 YNNKEL (reference sequence). The CDR3 sequence: CASSQNILTRKPDRHEQYF. Written as DNA, the CDR3 is TGTGCCAGCAGCCAAAATATCCTAACTCGGAAACCGGACAGACACGAGCAGTACTTC.

The rearrangement uses TRBV27 and TRBJ2-2; possibly TRBD1 for D (6 bases). The CDR3 contains 16 residues. Trimming stripped 4 bases from V and 0 bases from J, with 12 bases between. From germline, CDR1 is MNHEY and CDR2 SMNVEV (reference sequence). The CDR3, as DNA: TGTGCCAGCAGTTCATCCGGGACAACGAACACCGGGGAGCTGTTTTTT. This encodes CASSSSGTTNTGELFF.

Worth noting for this clone: The sample holds other DNA sequences that translate to the same CDR3. This sequence joins TRBV19 and TRBJ2-7; 8 bases fit TRBD1. Germline CDR1 LNHDA, CDR2 SQIVND (reference sequence). Germline trimming cut 5 bases from V and 3 bases from J; bases unmatched to any gene: 0. The CDR3 consists of 12 residues. In DNA, the CDR3 is TGTGCCAGTAGTGACAGGGGCTACGAGCAGTACTTC. This codes for CASSDRGYEQYF.

In nucleotides, the CDR3 is TGTGCCAGCAGCTATAGGACAGGGGGTATGGGGGGCTACACCTTC. Its translation is CASSYRTGGMGGYTF. The chain combines TRBV7-2 with TRBJ1-2, with 10 bases that match TRBD1. The CDR3 covers 15 residues. The germline V gene has CDR1 SGHTA and CDR2 FQGNSA. After removal of 4 bases from V and 8 bases from J, the junction contained 10 bases not matched to a gene. Combining the CDR3 with reference TRBV7-2 and TRBJ1-2 gives the whole variable domain GAGVSQSPSNKVTEKGKDVELRCDPISGHTALYWYRQSLGQGLEFLIYFQGNSAPDKSGLPSDRFSAERTGGSVSTLTIQRTQQEDSAVYLCASSYRTGGMGGYTFGSGTRLTVV.

The chain carries TRBV3-1 (or the pseudogene TRBV3-2) and TRBJ2-1; the D gene is possibly TRBD1 (5 bases). The CDR3 covers 16 residues. The germline V gene encodes CDR1 LGHDT and CDR2 YNNKEL (reference sequence). Trimming stripped 1 base from V and 6 bases from J, with 16 bases between. The CDR3, as DNA: TGTGCCAGCAGCCAAGTTTGGGGCAGAGACCGCAATGAGCAGTTCTTC. This gives the protein CASSQVWGRDRNEQFF.

The chain links TRBV3-1 (or the pseudogene TRBV3-2) to TRBJ2-1, with 11 bases identical to TRBD1. Trimming removed 4 bases from V and 8 bases from J; junction bases left unmatched: 4. In germline, CDR1 is LGHDT, CDR2 YNNKEL (reference sequence). The CDR3 covers 14 residues. DNA of the CDR3: TGTGCCAGCAGCCGGGACAGGGGGTCCCATGAGCAGTTCTTC. Amino acids: CASSRDRGSHEQFF.

This sequence joins TRBV13 and TRBJ2-7, with D perhaps matching TRBD2 (6 bases). This CDR3 contains 13 residues. CDR1 and CDR2 from the germline V gene are PRHDT and FYEKMQ (reference sequence). V lost 5 bases to trimming and J lost 4 bases, with 12 bases between them. The CDR3 protein is CASSPGASYEQYF. In DNA, the CDR3 is TGTGCCAGCAGCCCGGGAGCGTCTTACGAGCAGTACTTC.

This rearrangement joins TRBV18 to TRBJ1-2; D not certain. V was trimmed by 4 bases and J by 6 bases, leaving 12 bases between them. The CDR3 sequence is 13 residues long. Germline CDR1 reads KGHSH; CDR2 reads LQKENI. The CDR3 protein is CASSLPYPDGYTF. In DNA form, the CDR3 reads TGTGCCAGCTCACTCCCGTACCCAGATGGCTACACCTTC.

The chain combines TRBV6-5 with TRBJ2-5, with 7 bases lining up with TRBD1. This CDR3 has 15 residues. CDR1 is MNHEY, CDR2 SVGAGI, per germline. V shed 7 bases and J 7 bases; nucleotides not matched to a gene: 15. CDR3 bases: TGTGCCAGCATCTTACTCGACAGGGTTGGTGGGACCCAGTACTTC. This translates into CASILLDRVGGTQYF.

CDR3 region: CASLGLAGSIRDTGELFF. CDR3 nucleotides: TGTGCCAGTTTAGGACTAGCGGGGAGTATTCGGGACACCGGGGAGCTGTTTTTT. V is TRBV27 and J is TRBJ2-2, with TRBD2 matching over 12 bases. This CDR3 has 18 amino acids. The V gene end was trimmed by 9 bases and the J gene end by 3 bases; junction bases not matched to a gene: 14. In germline, CDR1 is MNHEY, CDR2 SMNVEV (reference sequence).

The chain is built from TRBV7-9 and TRBJ1-6; the match to TRBD1 covers 7 bases. CDR3 size: 17 residues. V trimming: 1 base; J trimming: 9 bases; junction bases outside the gene matches: 12. Per the germline V gene, CDR1 is SEHNR and CDR2 is FQNEAQ (reference sequence). The CDR3 loop reads CASSLEGQAPMGSPLHF. CDR3 nucleotide sequence: TGTGCCAGCAGCTTAGAAGGACAGGCGCCTATGGGTTCACCCCTCCACTTT.

This sequence joins TRBV21-1 and TRBJ2-1; the table names TRBD2, a call not compared with the DNA. TRBV21-1 is assigned pseudogene status. The length of the CDR3 is 17 residues. The CDR3 here is CASSKGTSGSEGNEQFF. The CDR3 DNA is TGTGCCAGCAGCAAGGGGACTAGCGGGAGTGAGGGGAATGAGCAGTTCTTC.

The chain links TRBV7-2 to TRBJ1-2; D remains unclear. The CDR3 is 16 residues long. V was shortened by 3 bases and J by 7 bases, with 21 bases between the two germline ends. CDR1 is SGHTA and CDR2 is FQGNSA in the germline V gene. The CDR3 reads CASSFDPSRTESGYTF. The CDR3, as DNA: TGTGCCAGCAGCTTCGACCCTAGCCGGACCGAATCTGGCTACACCTTC.

This sequence joins TRBV5-4 and TRBJ1-1; TRBD1 aligns across 7 bases. V lost 3 bases to trimming and J lost 1 base; unmatched junction nucleotides: 3. The germline CDR1 and CDR2 sequences are SGHNT and YYREEE (reference sequence). The CDR3 spans 14 residues. CDR3 residues: CASSSGQSNTEAFF. DNA of the CDR3: TGTGCCAGCAGCTCGGGACAGTCGAACACTGAAGCTTTCTTT.

This sequence joins TRBV5-1 and TRBJ2-3, with a tentative D call TRBD2 (6 bases). The germline V and J ends were trimmed by 0 bases and 3 bases, with 17 bases remaining between them. The CDR3 has 17 amino acids. Germline V gene sequence: CDR1 SGHRS, CDR2 YFSETQ. CDR3 sequence (DNA): TGCGCCAGCAGCTTGGCCATGGGGGGAGATGGGACAGATACGCAGTATTTT. Translation: CASSLAMGGDGTDTQYF.

The chain joins TRBV7-9 to TRBJ2-7; D is unresolved. V was shortened by 1 base and J by 6 bases, with 10 bases between the two germline ends. The CDR3 loop spans 13 amino acids. Germline V gene lookup returns CDR1 SEHNR and CDR2 FQNEAQ (reference sequence). The CDR3 DNA follows: TGTGCCAGCAGCTTAGTCCCCCCTTCCGAGCAGTACTTC. It yields the protein CASSLVPPSEQYF.

This chain joins TRBV11-2 and TRBJ1-1; D is undetermined. The CDR3 runs to 13 residues. CDR1 is SGHAT, CDR2 FQNNGV, per germline. Trimming shortened V by 4 bases and J by 0 bases, and 6 bases separated the two germline ends. The CDR3 is CASSYTVNTEAFF. The CDR3 coding sequence is TGTGCCAGCAGCTATACTGTGAACACTGAAGCTTTCTTT.

The CDR3 DNA follows: TGCGCCACAAAACCGGGACAGGGAAACTATGGCTACACCTTC. Its translation: CATKPGQGNYGYTF. The chain couples TRBV5-1 to TRBJ1-2, with 9 bases fitting TRBD1. CDR3 length: 14 residues. Trimming removed 9 bases from V and 2 bases from J; junction bases left unmatched: 8. Germline-derived CDR1 and CDR2 are SGHRS and YFSETQ. The variable domain in full, completed from reference TRBV5-1 and TRBJ1-2, reads KAGVTQTPRYLIKTRGQQVTLSCSPISGHRSVSWYQQTPGQGLQFLFEYFSETQRNKGNFPGRFSGRQFSNSRSEMNVSTLELGDSALYLCATKPGQGNYGYTFGSGTRLTVV.

J is TRBJ1-2 and V is TRBV5-4; maybe TRBD1 (5 bases). The CDR3 is 14 amino acids. The germline gives CDR1 SGHNT, CDR2 YYREEE (reference sequence). The V end was cut by 0 bases, the J end by 3 bases, with 9 bases between. The CDR3: CASSLGGRDYGYTF. DNA of the CDR3: TGTGCCAGCAGCTTGGGCGGCAGGGACTATGGCTACACCTTC.

This CDR3 reads CASSLGDSFGPEAFF. CDR3 sequence (DNA): TGCGCCAGCAGCTTGGGGGACAGTTTCGGCCCTGAAGCTTTCTTT. V usage is TRBV5-1 and J usage is TRBJ1-1, with TRBD1 matching 7 bases. This CDR3 has 15 residues. J was trimmed by 6 bases and V by 0 bases; bases with no gene match: 8. The germline V gene encodes CDR1 SGHRS and CDR2 YFSETQ.

V gene TRBV7-2 combines with J gene TRBJ2-2; TRBD2 might be the D (5 bases). Between the trimmed V and J ends, which lost 1 base and 7 bases, there was a span of 16 bases. Germline-derived CDR1 and CDR2 are SGHTA and FQGNSA. The CDR3 totals 16 residues. CDR3 DNA: TGTGCCAGCAGCTTAGATGCCGGGGTGCGGGTCGGGGAGCTGTTTTTT. Translating it yields CASSLDAGVRVGELFF. Together with reference TRBV7-2 and TRBJ2-2, the CDR3 gives the full variable domain: GAGVSQSPSNKVTEKGKDVELRCDPISGHTALYWYRQSLGQGLEFLIYFQGNSAPDKSGLPSDRFSAERTGGSVSTLTIQRTQQEDSAVYLCASSLDAGVRVGELFFGEGSRLTVL.

J is TRBJ1-5 and V is TRBV7-2, with 7 positions matching TRBD1. This CDR3 has 16 residues. The V gene end was trimmed by 1 base and the J gene end by 2 bases; junction bases not matched to a gene: 5. Germline V gene data show CDR1 as SGHTA and CDR2 as FQGNSA. This CDR3 reads CASSLVHRGGNQPQHF. Here the CDR3 DNA reads TGTGCCAGCAGCTTAGTTCACAGGGGCGGCAATCAGCCCCAGCATTTT.

This chain connects TRBV5-6 to TRBJ2-7; TRBD1 matches at 7 bases. Germline trimming cut 0 bases from V and 0 bases from J; bases unmatched to any gene: 3. Germline-derived CDR1 and CDR2 are SGHDT and YYEEEE. This CDR3 region has 15 residues. DNA for the CDR3: TGTGCCAGCAGCTTGGTGGACAGGAGCTCCTACGAGCAGTACTTC. The encoded protein is CASSLVDRSSYEQYF.

The V call is TRBV18, the J call TRBJ2-1; TRBD2 agrees at 15 bases. The CDR3 length is 16 residues. V lost 2 bases and J lost 6; bases outside the gene matches: 2. Germline lookup yields CDR1 KGHSH and CDR2 LQKENI. The CDR3 sequence is CASSPGLAGGGNEQFF. The CDR3 nucleotides read TGTGCCAGCTCACCAGGACTAGCGGGAGGGGGCAATGAGCAGTTCTTC.

V usage is TRBV25-1 and J usage is TRBJ2-3; 12 bases line up with TRBD2. CDR3 length: 15 amino acids. J lost 4 bases, V lost 5 bases, and 4 bases had no gene match. Germline values: CDR1 MGHDK, CDR2 SYGVNS. CDR3 amino acids: CASSRTSGNADTQYF. In DNA form, the CDR3 reads TGTGCCAGCAGTAGGACTAGCGGGAACGCAGATACGCAGTATTTT.

In its sample, this clone was seen once. The chain couples TRBV7-2 to TRBJ2-5; 9 bases agree with TRBD2. V lost 5 bases and J lost 5; bases outside the gene matches: 6. The germline CDR1 and CDR2 sequences are SGHTA and FQGNSA. The CDR3 totals 14 residues. The CDR3 loop is CASSQWTSAETQYF. The CDR3 nucleotides read TGTGCCAGCAGCCAGTGGACTAGCGCGGAGACCCAGTACTTC. The full variable domain, rest sourced from reference TRBV7-2 and TRBJ2-5, is GAGVSQSPSNKVTEKGKDVELRCDPISGHTALYWYRQSLGQGLEFLIYFQGNSAPDKSGLPSDRFSAERTGGSVSTLTIQRTQQEDSAVYLCASSQWTSAETQYFGPGTRLLVL.